A selection of T cell receptor beta chains follows, all from one sample in a study of beta chain features in type 1 diabetes. The protocol was immunoSEQ multiplex PCR, while the TCRdb copy is restricted to in-frame clones and leaves out a portion. The table records more than 150,000 clones, around 10% of them present only once. Sequencing was carried out using central memory CD4+ T cells from blood. These receptors were collected from a man younger than 30 in good health. Each CDR3 is given with its conserved first and last residue. Fields, in order: V gene, J gene, clone size, D gene, CDR3 DNA, CDR3 protein. A D gene is named only where the DNA matches it firmly. Size is stated for part of the rows, as once, few or many counts, or as a class when the clone is expanded.

>TRBV15|TRBJ2-5|NA|TRBD1
TGTGCCACCAGCAGACTACAGGGGGCGAGAGGAGAGACCCAGTACTTC
CATSRLQGARGETQYF
>TRBV6-1|TRBJ2-5|few|NA
TGTGCCAGCAGGGACAGAAGTCACCAAGAGACCCAGTACTTC
CASRDRSHQETQYF
>TRBV7-2|TRBJ2-5|NA|NA
TGTGCCAGCAGCTTAGGTTCATCCAGGGTAAAAGAGACCCAGTACTTC
CASSLGSSRVKETQYF
>TRBV7-8|TRBJ2-5|NA|TRBD2
TGTGCCAGCAGCTTAGCGGGAGGGGAGACCCAGTACTTC
CASSLAGGETQYF
>TRBV4-3|TRBJ2-2|NA|NA
TGCGCCAGCCACTCGGATAGTATTAAGGGGGCCGGGGAGCTGTTTTTT
CASHSDSIKGAGELFF
>TRBV4-1|TRBJ2-2|NA|NA
TGCGCCAGCAGCCGACAGGATAACACCGGGGAGCTGTTTTTT
CASSRQDNTGELFF
>TRBV6-1|TRBJ2-1|NA|NA
TGTGCCTGCCAGCGTGCGGGGTACAATGAGCAGTTCTTC
CACQRAGYNEQFF
>TRBV4-1|TRBJ2-7|NA|TRBD2
TGCGCCAGCAGCCTGGGGACTAGCGGGCTCTACGAGCAGTACTTC
CASSLGTSGLYEQYF
>TRBV13|TRBJ2-3|few|NA
TGTGCCAGCAGCTGGCGGGGCGACGGCACAGATACGCAGTATTTT
CASSWRGDGTDTQYF
>TRBV7-8|TRBJ2-3|few|TRBD2
TGTGCCAGCAGCTTACTCCCCGCCACACCGGGACTAGCGGGACGGCCGTCAGATACGCAGTATTTT
CASSLLPATPGLAGRPSDTQYF
>TRBV4-2|TRBJ2-3|few|NA
TGTGCCAGCAGCCAAGGCGGCGCCACAGATACGCAGTATTTT
CASSQGGATDTQYF
>TRBV7-2|TRBJ2-1|NA|NA
TGTGCCAGCAGCTTAGTTAGTCAGGGTTCCTACAATGAGCAGTTCTTC
CASSLVSQGSYNEQFF
>TRBV28|TRBJ2-7|NA|NA
TGTGCCAGCAGCCGTACAGGGATCGAGCAGTACTTC
CASSRTGIEQYF
>TRBV5-6|TRBJ1-2|NA|NA
TGTGCCAGCAGCTTGGATATAGGTGGCTACACCTTC
CASSLDIGGYTF
>TRBV30|TRBJ1-4|once|TRBD1
TGTGCCTGGAGTCTCGACAGGGGGCGGGAAAAACTGTTTTTT
CAWSLDRGREKLFF
>TRBV7-3|TRBJ1-1|NA|NA
TGTGCCAGCAGCTTCAGGGGAAGTGGCACTGAAGCTTTCTTT
CASSFRGSGTEAFF